One sample yielded the 10 T cell receptor beta chains listed below, sequenced in a study of T cells in Graves' hyperthyroidism and ophthalmopathy. RNA transcripts served as the template for amplifying TCR beta CDR3 regions. An initial round of RT-PCR targeting the TCR CDR3 relied on the HTBI primer set. MiXCR, run by TCRdb on the multiplex PCR reads, gives a single entry per CDR3 protein. The repertoire includes hundreds of thousands of distinct CDR3 sequences, approximately 15% of them detected once, and 3.5% to 4.5% sits in the top ten. The sequenced sample was blood. These TCRs come from a woman aged 40 to 50 with Graves' ophthalmopathy.

The chain joins TRBV10-3 to TRBJ2-7, with D perhaps TRBD1 (6 bases). V shed 3 bases and J shed 0 bases, with 12 bases lying between them. Germline assignment: CDR1 ENHRY and CDR2 SYGVKD. This CDR3 is built from 15 residues. Here the CDR3 DNA reads TGTGCCATCAGTGAAAGGACAGTAAGCTCCTACGAGCAGTACTTC. This gives the protein CAISERTVSSYEQYF.

The chain joins TRBV27 to TRBJ2-3; D unresolved. The CDR3 is made up of 17 amino acids. V was shortened by 5 bases and J by 1 base, with 19 bases between the two germline ends. CDR1 is MNHEY, CDR2 SMNVEV, per germline (reference sequence). The CDR3 loop is CASSLYLPSPRTDTQYF. The CDR3 DNA sequence: TGTGCCAGCAGTCTGTATTTGCCGAGCCCGCGCACAGATACGCAGTATTTT.

This clonotype was detected ten times or more. V gene TRBV28 combines with J gene TRBJ2-2, with 9 bases matching TRBD2. With 10 bases clipped from V and 4 bases from J, the junction kept 7 bases outside the gene matches. CDR1 and CDR2 (germline): MDHEN, SYDVKM. This CDR3 spans 14 amino acids. The CDR3 region is CATVAGAGTGELFF. The CDR3 nucleotides read TGTGCCACCGTAGCGGGAGCTGGCACCGGGGAGCTGTTTTTT.

This clonotype was observed at least ten times. This rearrangement joins TRBV28 to TRBJ2-7; D might be TRBD2 (6 bases). Trimming stripped 6 bases from V and 1 base from J, with 16 bases between. The CDR3 contains 15 residues. Germline CDR1 is MDHEN and CDR2 is SYDVKM. The CDR3 region is CASREGGLQSYEQYF. The CDR3 DNA reads TGTGCCAGCAGAGAGGGTGGACTACAATCCTACGAGCAGTACTTC.

This clonotype has ten or more counts. The chain has TRBV3-1 and TRBJ1-1; D call uncertain. Germline-derived CDR1 and CDR2 are LGHDT and YNNKEL (reference sequence). CDR3 length: 15 amino acids. The V gene lost 4 bases and the J gene lost 0 bases, with 12 bases spanning the gap. As DNA, the CDR3 is TGTGCCAGCAGCCCCCCCGGTAGGATGAACACTGAAGCTTTCTTT. Protein sequence: CASSPPGRMNTEAFF.

This clonotype was counted ten times or more. Just one base apart from a much larger clone, this may be a read error. This chain uses TRBV6-2 or TRBV6-3 with TRBJ2-2; TRBD2 aligns across 10 bases. From germline, CDR1 is MNHEY and CDR2 SVGEGT. The CDR3 is made up of 14 amino acids. The CDR3 here is CVSGTSENTGELFF. CDR3 DNA sequence: TGTGTCAGCGGGACTAGCGAAAACACCGGGGAGCTGTTTTTT.

This clonotype came up many times. The V and J genes are TRBV12-3 or TRBV12-4 and TRBJ2-5; tentative D call: TRBD2 (5 bases). The CDR3 is 14 residues long. Trimming removed 4 bases from V and 2 bases from J, with 11 bases in between. CDR3 residues: CASSSLRGQETQYF. In DNA, the CDR3 is TGTGCCAGCAGTTCCCTTCGGGGACAAGAGACCCAGTACTTC.

This clonotype was seen ten or more times. The chain carries TRBV20-1 and TRBJ1-2; 8 bases are shared with TRBD1. The J segment lost 3 bases and the V segment lost 6 bases, leaving 9 bases of the junction unmatched. Germline CDR1 is DFQATT and CDR2 is SNEGSKA (reference sequence). The CDR3 covers 14 residues. CDR3 coding DNA: TGCAGTGCGACGGACAGGGACTACGACTATGGCTACACCTTC. Its translation is CSATDRDYDYGYTF.

This clonotype was detected ten times or more. The V call is TRBV6-2 or TRBV6-3, the J call TRBJ2-7, with 10 bases identical to TRBD2. The length of the CDR3 is 15 residues. V trimming: 4 bases; J trimming: 4 bases; junction bases outside the gene matches: 7. Per germline, CDR1 MNHEY and CDR2 SVGEGT. CDR3 amino acids: CASSFSGRAGYEQYF. The DNA for the CDR3 is TGTGCCAGCAGTTTCAGCGGGAGGGCTGGGTACGAGCAGTACTTC.

This clonotype was found a few times. The V call is TRBV4-3, the J call TRBJ2-7; D is possibly TRBD1 (5 bases). The CDR3 spans 16 residues. V lost 0 bases and J 1 base, leaving 13 bases between the germline ends. Germline V gene data show CDR1 as LGHNA and CDR2 as YSLEER. The CDR3 protein is CASSQDFRAASYEQYF. CDR3 DNA sequence: TGCGCCAGCAGCCAAGATTTCAGGGCGGCTTCCTACGAGCAGTACTTC.